The subject of this entry is one T cell receptor beta chain. The target antigen is unknown. A junction end diverges from the germline sequence, so it may reflect a read error. Each diagnosis drew on symptoms, thyroxine, TRAb, thyroid ultrasound and orbital computed tomography findings. This entry is derived from a study of T cells in Graves' hyperthyroidism and ophthalmopathy. Study results and caveats: Blood also contained most expanded thyroid clonotypes above 0.001.

The germline V gene has CDR1 SQVTM and CDR2 ANQGSEA. CDR3 length equals 12 residues. The CDR3 regions of TCR beta were amplified from RNA transcripts. First-round RT-PCR targeting the TCR CDR3 was performed with the HTBI primer set. TCRdb reprocessed the multiplex PCR reads with MiXCR, giving one entry per CDR3 protein. The sample lists over 500,000 distinct CDR3 sequences; around 43% were seen once. The sample consisted of peripheral blood or thyroid tissue (not recorded which). This receptor was identified in an adult woman with Graves' disease, either hyperthyroidism or ophthalmopathy (not recorded which). The chain couples TRBV29-1 to TRBJ2-7, with 7 bases matching TRBD2. The CDR3 loop reads CASKGGSYEQYF. The DNA for the CDR3 is TGTGCCAGTAAGGGCGGGAGCTACGAGCAGTACTTC.